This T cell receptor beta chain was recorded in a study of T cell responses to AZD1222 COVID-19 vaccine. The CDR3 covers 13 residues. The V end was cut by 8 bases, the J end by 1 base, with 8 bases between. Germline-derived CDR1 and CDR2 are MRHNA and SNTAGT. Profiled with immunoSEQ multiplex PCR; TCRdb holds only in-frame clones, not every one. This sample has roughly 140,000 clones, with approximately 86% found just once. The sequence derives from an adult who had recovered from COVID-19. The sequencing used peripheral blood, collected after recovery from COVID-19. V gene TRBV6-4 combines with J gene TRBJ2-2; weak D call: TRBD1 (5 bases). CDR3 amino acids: CASAQGNTGELFF. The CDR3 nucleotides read TGTGCCAGCGCCCAGGGGAACACCGGGGAGCTGTTTTTT.